These T cell receptor beta chains were read from a single sample in a study of T cells in Graves' hyperthyroidism and ophthalmopathy. TCRdb fed the multiplex PCR reads into MiXCR, producing one record per CDR3 protein. This repertoire shows hundreds of thousands of distinct CDR3 sequences, roughly 15% found once; its top ten account for 30% to 40%. The sample was blood. These receptors originate from a woman aged 40 to 50 with Graves' ophthalmopathy. The CDR3 runs from the conserved cysteine through the conserved F or W. Each record gives: clone size, J gene, V gene, D gene, CDR3 protein, CDR3 DNA. D genes are given only for firm matches. The size entry is marked missing in some rows and otherwise reads once, few, many or a size class.

clone size: many; J gene: TRBJ2-1; V gene: TRBV20-1; D gene: NA; CDR3 protein: CSALTPWMDEQFF; CDR3 DNA: TGCAGTGCACTGACCCCTTGGATGGATGAGCAGTTCTTC
clone size: few; J gene: TRBJ2-3; V gene: TRBV20-1; D gene: TRBD2; CDR3 protein: CSAVGTSGESTDTQYF; CDR3 DNA: TGCAGTGCGGTTGGGACTAGCGGGGAGAGCACAGATACGCAGTATTTT
clone size: many; J gene: TRBJ1-6; V gene: TRBV6-1; D gene: TRBD1; CDR3 protein: CASSARQGGSSSYNSPLHF; CDR3 DNA: TGTGCCAGCAGTGCTAGACAGGGAGGGTCAAGCTCCTATAATTCACCCCTCCACTTT
clone size: NA; J gene: TRBJ2-5; V gene: TRBV20-1; D gene: TRBD2; CDR3 protein: CSASALAGGPGETQYF; CDR3 DNA: TGCAGTGCTAGTGCACTAGCGGGAGGGCCCGGGGAGACCCAGTACTTC
clone size: NA; J gene: TRBJ1-1; V gene: TRBV10-3; D gene: TRBD1; CDR3 protein: CAISPRPGQGGTTEAFF; CDR3 DNA: TGTGCCATCAGCCCTCGACCGGGACAGGGGGGGACCACTGAAGCTTTCTTT
clone size: few; J gene: TRBJ2-3; V gene: TRBV29-1; D gene: NA; CDR3 protein: CSVDYYDRTDTQYF; CDR3 DNA: TGCAGCGTCGACTATTATGATCGCACAGATACGCAGTATTTT
clone size: NA; J gene: TRBJ1-2; V gene: TRBV29-1; D gene: NA; CDR3 protein: CSVAGRYGYTF; CDR3 DNA: TGCAGCGTAGCGGGTAGATATGGCTACACCTTC
clone size: NA; J gene: TRBJ2-1; V gene: TRBV27; D gene: NA; CDR3 protein: CASSFGSAGNNEQFF; CDR3 DNA: TGTGCCAGCAGTTTTGGGAGCGCGGGGAACAATGAGCAGTTCTTC
clone size: few; J gene: TRBJ2-5; V gene: TRBV6-1; D gene: TRBD1; CDR3 protein: CASRATGGGETQYF; CDR3 DNA: TGTGCCAGCAGGGCAACAGGGGGTGGGGAGACCCAGTACTTC
clone size: few; J gene: TRBJ1-2; V gene: TRBV20-1; D gene: NA; CDR3 protein: CSARLGGTNGYTF; CDR3 DNA: TGCAGTGCTAGGCTCGGGGGGACTAATGGCTACACCTTC
clone size: few; J gene: TRBJ2-1; V gene: TRBV12-3/TRBV12-4; D gene: TRBD2; CDR3 protein: CASSHTSESNHEQFF; CDR3 DNA: TGTGCCAGCAGTCACACTAGCGAGTCTAACCATGAGCAGTTCTTC
clone size: many; J gene: TRBJ1-5; V gene: TRBV24-1; D gene: NA; CDR3 protein: CATSEGGKSQPQHF; CDR3 DNA: TGTGCCACCAGCGAAGGAGGGAAGTCTCAGCCCCAGCATTTT
clone size: many; J gene: TRBJ2-1; V gene: TRBV11-3; D gene: TRBD2; CDR3 protein: CASSPGGAGRNEQFF; CDR3 DNA: TGTGCCAGCAGCCCCGGGGGGGCCGGGCGGAATGAGCAGTTCTTC
clone size: many; J gene: TRBJ1-5; V gene: TRBV15; D gene: NA; CDR3 protein: CATSRDRGRLAQHF; CDR3 DNA: TGTGCCACCAGCAGAGATAGGGGTCGATTGGCCCAGCATTTT
clone size: many; J gene: TRBJ1-1; V gene: TRBV2; D gene: NA; CDR3 protein: CAASSFGEAFF; CDR3 DNA: TGTGCCGCAAGCAGTTTCGGAGAGGCTTTCTTT
clone size: many; J gene: TRBJ1-1; V gene: TRBV27; D gene: NA; CDR3 protein: CASSKTTGLREAFF; CDR3 DNA: TGTGCCAGCAGTAAAACAACAGGACTCAGGGAAGCTTTCTTT
clone size: many; J gene: TRBJ2-7; V gene: TRBV7-9; D gene: NA; CDR3 protein: CASKGGGYEQYF; CDR3 DNA: TGTGCCAGCAAGGGAGGGGGCTACGAGCAGTACTTC
clone size: many; J gene: TRBJ2-7; V gene: TRBV30; D gene: NA; CDR3 protein: CAWSVGGGDEQYF; CDR3 DNA: TGTGCCTGGAGTGTAGGTGGGGGAGACGAGCAGTACTTC
clone size: NA; J gene: TRBJ2-1; V gene: TRBV4-1; D gene: TRBD2; CDR3 protein: CASSIPSGGALSDEQFF; CDR3 DNA: TGCGCCAGCAGCATACCTAGCGGGGGGGCCTTATCGGATGAGCAGTTCTTC
clone size: many; J gene: TRBJ2-1; V gene: TRBV7-8; D gene: TRBD2; CDR3 protein: CASSLGLISGTYNEQFF; CDR3 DNA: TGTGCCAGCAGCTTGGGACTAATTAGCGGGACTTACAATGAGCAGTTCTTC
clone size: many; J gene: TRBJ2-5; V gene: TRBV20-1; D gene: TRBD1; CDR3 protein: CSASTGAVRTQYF; CDR3 DNA: TGCAGTGCTTCCACAGGGGCAGTTCGGACCCAGTACTTC
clone size: many; J gene: TRBJ2-2; V gene: TRBV6-2/TRBV6-3; D gene: TRBD1; CDR3 protein: CASSYLGWTGGNTGELFF; CDR3 DNA: TGTGCCAGCAGTTACTTGGGCTGGACAGGGGGCAACACCGGGGAGCTGTTTTTT
clone size: NA; J gene: TRBJ2-1; V gene: TRBV19; D gene: TRBD2; CDR3 protein: CASSSGLAGGFNEQFF; CDR3 DNA: TGTGCCAGTTCCTCGGGACTAGCGGGAGGATTTAATGAGCAGTTCTTC
clone size: NA; J gene: TRBJ2-5; V gene: TRBV10-3; D gene: TRBD2; CDR3 protein: CAISGGEPQPETQYF; CDR3 DNA: TGTGCCATCAGCGGGGGGGAGCCCCAACCGGAGACCCAGTACTTC
clone size: many; J gene: TRBJ1-1; V gene: TRBV10-3; D gene: TRBD1; CDR3 protein: CAIRDRGSNTEAFF; CDR3 DNA: TGTGCCATCAGGGACAGGGGATCGAACACTGAAGCTTTCTTT
clone size: many; J gene: TRBJ2-3; V gene: TRBV20-1; D gene: TRBD2; CDR3 protein: CSSFDSGGSTDTQYF; CDR3 DNA: TGCAGTTCTTTTGATAGCGGGGGAAGCACAGATACGCAGTATTTT
clone size: few; J gene: TRBJ2-1; V gene: TRBV29-1; D gene: NA; CDR3 protein: CSVELNRPEQFF; CDR3 DNA: TGCAGCGTTGAGTTGAACAGGCCCGAGCAGTTCTTC
clone size: NA; J gene: TRBJ1-1; V gene: TRBV30; D gene: NA; CDR3 protein: CAWSERSYTEAFF; CDR3 DNA: TGTGCCTGGAGCGAGAGGAGTTACACTGAAGCTTTCTTT
clone size: many; J gene: TRBJ2-7; V gene: TRBV10-2; D gene: TRBD1; CDR3 protein: CASSERGQGYEQYF; CDR3 DNA: TGCGCCAGCAGTGAACGGGGACAGGGCTACGAGCAGTACTTC
clone size: few; J gene: TRBJ2-5; V gene: TRBV11-3; D gene: NA; CDR3 protein: CASSPPQIQETQYF; CDR3 DNA: TGTGCCAGCAGCCCTCCTCAAATCCAAGAGACCCAGTACTTC
clone size: many; J gene: TRBJ2-2; V gene: TRBV2; D gene: NA; CDR3 protein: CASKYSNTGELFF; CDR3 DNA: TGTGCCAGCAAGTATTCGAACACCGGGGAGCTGTTTTTT
clone size: many; J gene: TRBJ2-3; V gene: TRBV20-1; D gene: TRBD2; CDR3 protein: CSARPRTSGGPDTQYF; CDR3 DNA: TGCAGTGCTAGACCGCGGACTAGCGGAGGCCCAGATACGCAGTATTTT
clone size: NA; J gene: TRBJ2-4; V gene: TRBV2; D gene: TRBD2; CDR3 protein: CASRNSGTSGSEGKYIQYF; CDR3 DNA: TGTGCCAGCCGAAACTCCGGGACTAGCGGGAGCGAGGGGAAATATATTCAGTACTTC
clone size: many; J gene: TRBJ2-1; V gene: TRBV6-5; D gene: TRBD2; CDR3 protein: CASSYSTSGTGEQFF; CDR3 DNA: TGTGCCAGCAGTTACTCGACTAGCGGGACGGGTGAGCAGTTCTTC
clone size: NA; J gene: TRBJ2-1; V gene: TRBV20-1; D gene: TRBD2; CDR3 protein: CSASRAGGPDEQFF; CDR3 DNA: TGCAGTGCTTCGAGAGCGGGAGGGCCTGATGAGCAGTTCTTC
clone size: NA; J gene: TRBJ2-3; V gene: TRBV2; D gene: NA; CDR3 protein: CASKGDQDTQYF; CDR3 DNA: TGTGCCAGCAAGGGGGACCAAGATACGCAGTATTTT
clone size: many; J gene: TRBJ1-1; V gene: TRBV19; D gene: NA; CDR3 protein: CASSTAGKGILNTEAFF; CDR3 DNA: TGTGCCAGTAGTACTGCAGGGAAGGGGATTTTGAACACTGAAGCTTTCTTT
clone size: few; J gene: TRBJ2-7; V gene: TRBV7-9; D gene: NA; CDR3 protein: CASSPLQGMYEQYF; CDR3 DNA: TGTGCCAGCAGCCCATTACAGGGTATGTACGAGCAGTACTTC
clone size: many; J gene: TRBJ2-1; V gene: TRBV20-1; D gene: NA; CDR3 protein: CSARRHPTGNEQFF; CDR3 DNA: TGCAGTGCTAGGCGGCACCCTACGGGTAATGAGCAGTTCTTC
clone size: NA; J gene: TRBJ2-1; V gene: TRBV5-4; D gene: TRBD2; CDR3 protein: CASSLRLAGRNEQFF; CDR3 DNA: TGTGCCAGCAGCCTCCGACTAGCGGGCCGCAATGAGCAGTTCTTC
clone size: NA; J gene: TRBJ2-7; V gene: TRBV20-1; D gene: NA; CDR3 protein: CSARPVRGGMAYEQYF; CDR3 DNA: TGCAGTGCCCGCCCCGTCCGGGGCGGCATGGCCTACGAGCAGTACTTC
clone size: few; J gene: TRBJ1-2; V gene: TRBV9; D gene: NA; CDR3 protein: CASSVGGGGNYGYTF; CDR3 DNA: TGTGCCAGCAGCGTAGGGGGCGGCGGTAACTATGGCTACACCTTC
clone size: NA; J gene: TRBJ2-1; V gene: TRBV11-3; D gene: TRBD1; CDR3 protein: CASSLRQGSYNEQFF; CDR3 DNA: TGTGCCAGCAGCTTAAGACAGGGCTCCTACAATGAGCAGTTCTTC
clone size: many; J gene: TRBJ1-2; V gene: TRBV6-1; D gene: NA; CDR3 protein: CASWGAVGYTF; CDR3 DNA: TGTGCCAGCTGGGGGGCTGTAGGCTACACCTTC
clone size: many; J gene: TRBJ1-2; V gene: TRBV7-9; D gene: TRBD1; CDR3 protein: CASRANDRGEEENYGYTF; CDR3 DNA: TGTGCCAGCAGGGCGAATGACAGGGGCGAAGAGGAGAACTATGGCTACACCTTC
clone size: few; J gene: TRBJ2-1; V gene: TRBV11-1; D gene: NA; CDR3 protein: CASSRLGSGANEQFF; CDR3 DNA: TGTGCCAGCAGCCGCCTAGGGTCAGGGGCCAATGAGCAGTTCTTC
clone size: few; J gene: TRBJ2-1; V gene: TRBV5-5; D gene: NA; CDR3 protein: CASSLVPSLTTNEQFF; CDR3 DNA: TGTGCCAGCAGCTTGGTTCCTAGCCTTACGACCAATGAGCAGTTCTTC
clone size: many; J gene: TRBJ1-4; V gene: TRBV7-2; D gene: NA; CDR3 protein: CASSLAQGAVGKLFF; CDR3 DNA: TGTGCCAGCAGCTTAGCCCAGGGCGCGGTGGGAAAACTGTTTTTT
clone size: many; J gene: TRBJ2-2; V gene: TRBV20-1; D gene: NA; CDR3 protein: CSAPRGFGVTGELFF; CDR3 DNA: TGCAGTGCTCCTAGGGGATTTGGGGTCACCGGGGAGCTGTTTTTT
clone size: many; J gene: TRBJ2-5; V gene: TRBV12-5; D gene: NA; CDR3 protein: CASGLTETQYF; CDR3 DNA: TGTGCTAGTGGTTTGACGGAGACCCAGTACTTC
clone size: NA; J gene: TRBJ1-1; V gene: TRBV5-1; D gene: NA; CDR3 protein: CASSLKSMNTEAFF; CDR3 DNA: TGCGCCAGCAGCTTAAAGTCCATGAACACTGAAGCTTTCTTT
clone size: many; J gene: TRBJ2-3; V gene: TRBV20-1; D gene: NA; CDR3 protein: CSARQSDTQYF; CDR3 DNA: TGCAGTGCTAGGCAGTCGGATACGCAGTATTTT
clone size: NA; J gene: TRBJ2-1; V gene: TRBV4-1; D gene: TRBD2; CDR3 protein: CASSPIGGGLGEQFF; CDR3 DNA: TGCGCCAGCAGCCCCATAGGCGGGGGGTTGGGTGAGCAGTTCTTC
clone size: many; J gene: TRBJ1-4; V gene: TRBV25-1; D gene: TRBD1; CDR3 protein: CASSEYGQGVSKLFF; CDR3 DNA: TGTGCCAGCAGTGAATACGGCCAGGGGGTTTCAAAACTGTTTTTT
clone size: many; J gene: TRBJ2-7; V gene: TRBV28; D gene: TRBD1; CDR3 protein: CASSSTGFEQYF; CDR3 DNA: TGTGCCAGCAGTTCGACAGGGTTCGAGCAGTACTTC
clone size: NA; J gene: TRBJ2-2; V gene: TRBV11-3; D gene: NA; CDR3 protein: CASSFGGTNTGELFF; CDR3 DNA: TGTGCCAGCAGCTTCGGCGGGACGAACACCGGGGAGCTGTTTTTT
clone size: few; J gene: TRBJ1-2; V gene: TRBV3-1; D gene: NA; CDR3 protein: CASSQVSMGESGNGYTF; CDR3 DNA: TGTGCCAGCAGCCAAGTTTCAATGGGGGAGAGTGGAAATGGCTACACCTTC